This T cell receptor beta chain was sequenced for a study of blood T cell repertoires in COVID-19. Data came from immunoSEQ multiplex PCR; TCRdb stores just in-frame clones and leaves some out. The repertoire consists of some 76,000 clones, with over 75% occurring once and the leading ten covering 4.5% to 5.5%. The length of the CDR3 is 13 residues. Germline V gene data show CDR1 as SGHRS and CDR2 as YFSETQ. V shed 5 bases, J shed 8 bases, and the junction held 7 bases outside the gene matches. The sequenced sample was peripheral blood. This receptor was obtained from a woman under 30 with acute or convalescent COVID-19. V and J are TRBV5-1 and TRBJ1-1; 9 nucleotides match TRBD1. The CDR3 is CASRGIGQGEAFF. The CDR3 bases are TGCGCCAGCAGGGGGATCGGACAGGGGGAAGCTTTCTTT.